This TCR beta chain originates from a study of OX40 agonist ivuxolimab in advanced cancers. Study at large: Every 2 weeks, patients got intravenous ivuxolimab at one of six dose levels (0.01-10 mg/kg). General observations from the study: What antigens the expanded peripheral T cells recognized was never established. Blood T cells, both CD4+ and CD8+, expanded clonally by week 6 at 0.1 to 3.0 mg/kg.

Sequenced by immunoSEQ multiplex PCR; TCRdb stores in-frame clones only, minus some. The sample holds 65,000 to 90,000 clones, 80% to 95% seen once. The CDR3 extends over 16 amino acids. Germline V CDR1 and CDR2: LGHNA, YNFKEQ. J lost 5 bases, V lost 7 bases, and 11 bases had no gene match. As to this clone: Its antigen remains unidentified.

The origin of this receptor is an adult with an advanced solid tumor such as melanoma, head and neck, liver or kidney cancer. This specimen consisted of CD4+ or CD8+ T cells sorted from blood, obtained in a trial of the OX40 agonist ivuxolimab. This chain uses TRBV4-2 with TRBJ1-4; the match to TRBD1 covers 9 bases. CDR3 in DNA: TGTGCCAGCAACCCGGGACAGGGTAGATTAAATGAAAAACTGTTTTTT. This sequence encodes CASNPGQGRLNEKLFF.